Here is one T cell receptor beta chain with its context. This specimen belongs to a study of technical replicates of blood from several donors. This CDR3 spans 15 amino acids. With V trimmed by 4 bases and J by 3 bases, 8 bases remained unmatched. Germline V gene sequence: CDR1 SGHDT, CDR2 YYEEEE. Some clones are missing from TCRdb's copy, which holds only in-frame ones; the method was immunoSEQ multiplex PCR. Of over 85,000 clones listed, 94% are singletons. Sequenced sample: T cells isolated from PBMCs. The rearrangement uses TRBV5-6 and TRBJ2-7; 9 bases fit TRBD2. This TCR was recovered from a human donor in good health. Written as DNA, the CDR3 is TGTGCCAGCAGCCCTCGGACTAGCGAGGGCTACGAGCAGTACTTC. This sequence encodes CASSPRTSEGYEQYF.